A selection of T cell receptor beta chains follows, all from one sample in a study of T cell responses to AZD1222 COVID-19 vaccine. Sequencing was performed with immunoSEQ multiplex PCR; in TCRdb, only in-frame clones are kept and a portion is missing. The data contain 75,000 to 90,000 clones, more than 75% of them singletons. The starting material was peripheral blood, obtained on day 0 of AZD1222 vaccination. Receptor source: an adult in good health. Each CDR3 is given with its conserved first and last residue. The order of the fields is V gene, D gene, clone size, CDR3 length, J gene, CDR3 protein, CDR3 DNA. D genes are given only for firm matches. Clone size is shown for a subset of rows, as once, few, many or a class of expanded clone.

v_gene: TRBV19; d_gene: -; abundance: -; len: 13; j_gene: TRBJ1-1; CDR3aa: CASSTWTGTEAFF; CDR3nt: TGTGCCAGTAGTACCTGGACGGGAACTGAAGCTTTCTTT
v_gene: TRBV3-1/TRBV3-2; d_gene: -; abundance: once; len: 14; j_gene: TRBJ1-5; CDR3aa: CASSQDATGRAQHF; CDR3nt: TGTGCCAGCAGCCAAGATGCGACAGGCAGGGCCCAGCATTTT
v_gene: TRBV11-1; d_gene: -; abundance: -; len: 15; j_gene: TRBJ1-6; CDR3aa: CASSLNRNYNSPLHF; CDR3nt: TGTGCCAGCAGCTTAAACAGAAACTATAATTCACCCCTCCACTTT
v_gene: TRBV28; d_gene: -; abundance: -; len: 14; j_gene: TRBJ2-3; CDR3aa: CASMEETSTDTQYF; CDR3nt: TGTGCCAGCATGGAGGAGACTAGCACAGATACGCAGTATTTT
v_gene: TRBV25-1; d_gene: TRBD1; abundance: -; len: 16; j_gene: TRBJ2-3; CDR3aa: CASSEPSRGRPDTQYF; CDR3nt: TGTGCCAGCAGTGAACCCTCCAGGGGGCGTCCAGATACGCAGTATTTT
v_gene: TRBV28; d_gene: TRBD2; abundance: -; len: 13; j_gene: TRBJ2-3; CDR3aa: CASSRGGGDTQYF; CDR3nt: TGTGCCAGCAGCCGCGGCGGGGGGGATACGCAGTATTTT
v_gene: TRBV7-2; d_gene: TRBD2; abundance: once; len: 19; j_gene: TRBJ2-5; CDR3aa: CASSLRRGLAGGPGETQYF; CDR3nt: TGTGCCAGCAGCTTACGTCGGGGACTAGCGGGGGGGCCCGGAGAGACCCAGTACTTC
v_gene: TRBV28; d_gene: -; abundance: -; len: 13; j_gene: TRBJ2-7; CDR3aa: CASRLTGTHEQYF; CDR3nt: TGTGCCAGCAGACTGACAGGTACCCACGAGCAGTACTTC
v_gene: TRBV3-1/TRBV3-2; d_gene: TRBD2; abundance: -; len: 18; j_gene: TRBJ2-1; CDR3aa: CASSQGSASGGNYNEQFF; CDR3nt: TGTGCCAGCAGCCAAGGGTCTGCTTCCGGGGGGAACTACAATGAGCAGTTCTTC
v_gene: TRBV29-1; d_gene: -; abundance: -; len: 12; j_gene: TRBJ2-7; CDR3aa: CSVAQGSYEQYF; CDR3nt: TGCAGCGTTGCTCAGGGCTCCTACGAGCAGTACTTC
v_gene: TRBV10-2; d_gene: TRBD1; abundance: -; len: 15; j_gene: TRBJ1-5; CDR3aa: CASSDGGQGYQPQHF; CDR3nt: TGCGCCAGCAGTGATGGGGGACAGGGATATCAGCCCCAGCATTTT
v_gene: TRBV7-8; d_gene: -; abundance: -; len: 16; j_gene: TRBJ2-2; CDR3aa: CASSLDGTGRTGELFF; CDR3nt: TGTGCCAGCAGCTTAGACGGGACGGGAAGGACCGGGGAGCTGTTTTTT
v_gene: TRBV15; d_gene: TRBD1; abundance: -; len: 17; j_gene: TRBJ1-3; CDR3aa: CATSLTRDSFSGNTIYF; CDR3nt: TGTGCCACCAGCTTGACCCGGGACAGCTTCTCTGGAAACACCATATATTTT
v_gene: TRBV6-5; d_gene: -; abundance: -; len: 15; j_gene: TRBJ1-3; CDR3aa: CASSYAGMSGNTIYF; CDR3nt: TGTGCCAGCAGTTACGCAGGGATGTCTGGAAACACCATATATTTT
v_gene: TRBV4-1; d_gene: -; abundance: -; len: 14; j_gene: TRBJ1-2; CDR3aa: CASSQIGRGYGYTF; CDR3nt: TGCGCCAGCAGCCAGATCGGACGAGGGTATGGCTACACCTTC
v_gene: TRBV5-5; d_gene: -; abundance: -; len: 14; j_gene: TRBJ2-3; CDR3aa: CASSLLPEEDTQYF; CDR3nt: TGTGCCAGCAGCTTGTTACCCGAAGAGGATACGCAGTATTTT
v_gene: TRBV5-6; d_gene: TRBD1; abundance: -; len: 14; j_gene: TRBJ1-5; CDR3aa: CASSFRDRKQPQHF; CDR3nt: TGTGCCAGCAGCTTCCGGGACAGGAAACAGCCCCAGCATTTT
v_gene: TRBV5-1; d_gene: TRBD2; abundance: -; len: 16; j_gene: TRBJ2-5; CDR3aa: CASSLNSGGLGETQYF; CDR3nt: TGCGCCAGCAGCTTAAATAGCGGGGGCTTGGGGGAGACCCAGTACTTC
v_gene: TRBV6-2/TRBV6-3; d_gene: TRBD1; abundance: -; len: 13; j_gene: TRBJ1-1; CDR3aa: CASSFDRGTEAFF; CDR3nt: TGTGCCAGCAGTTTCGACAGGGGAACTGAAGCTTTCTTT
v_gene: TRBV6-1; d_gene: -; abundance: -; len: 14; j_gene: TRBJ1-1; CDR3aa: CASSEVGVNTEAFF; CDR3nt: TGTGCCAGCAGTGAAGTCGGGGTGAACACTGAAGCTTTCTTT
v_gene: TRBV19; d_gene: -; abundance: few; len: 14; j_gene: TRBJ1-1; CDR3aa: CASSFGLGGTEAFF; CDR3nt: TGTGCCAGTAGTTTTGGACTCGGGGGGACTGAAGCTTTCTTT
v_gene: TRBV9; d_gene: TRBD1; abundance: few; len: 15; j_gene: TRBJ1-2; CDR3aa: CASSVDAGGVNGYTF; CDR3nt: TGTGCCAGCAGCGTAGACGCAGGGGGCGTAAATGGCTACACCTTC
v_gene: TRBV11-1; d_gene: -; abundance: -; len: 11; j_gene: TRBJ2-3; CDR3aa: CASSLGPGTNF; CDR3nt: TGTGCCAGCAGCCTCGGTCCCGGGACGAATTTT
v_gene: TRBV9; d_gene: -; abundance: few; len: 16; j_gene: TRBJ2-1; CDR3aa: CASSVEPSSGLGEQFF; CDR3nt: TGTGCCAGCAGCGTAGAACCTTCATCGGGGCTTGGGGAGCAGTTCTTC
v_gene: TRBV3-1/TRBV3-2; d_gene: -; abundance: -; len: 14; j_gene: TRBJ1-2; CDR3aa: CASRGWAPNYGYTF; CDR3nt: TGTGCCAGCCGGGGGTGGGCCCCTAACTATGGCTACACCTTC
v_gene: TRBV2; d_gene: -; abundance: -; len: 14; j_gene: TRBJ1-6; CDR3aa: CASSGGQRNSPLHF; CDR3nt: TGTGCCAGCAGTGGGGGGCAACGTAATTCACCCCTCCACTTT
v_gene: TRBV6-5; d_gene: TRBD1; abundance: -; len: 14; j_gene: TRBJ2-5; CDR3aa: CASKKDRGRETQYF; CDR3nt: TGTGCCAGCAAGAAGGACAGGGGGAGGGAGACCCAGTACTTC
v_gene: TRBV6-5; d_gene: -; abundance: once; len: 13; j_gene: TRBJ2-4; CDR3aa: CASSSRTVNIQYF; CDR3nt: TGTGCCAGCAGCTCCCGGACGGTAAACATTCAGTACTTC
v_gene: TRBV28; d_gene: -; abundance: -; len: 13; j_gene: TRBJ1-3; CDR3aa: CASSGHSLNTIYF; CDR3nt: TGTGCCAGCAGTGGGCACAGCCTAAACACCATATATTTT
v_gene: TRBV7-8; d_gene: -; abundance: -; len: 15; j_gene: TRBJ2-1; CDR3aa: CASSLVGVSYNEQFF; CDR3nt: TGTGCCAGCAGCTTAGTCGGGGTCTCCTACAATGAGCAGTTCTTC
v_gene: TRBV24-1; d_gene: -; abundance: -; len: 13; j_gene: TRBJ2-5; CDR3aa: CATSVSGSETQYF; CDR3nt: TGTGCCACCAGTGTATCAGGGTCAGAGACCCAGTACTTC
v_gene: TRBV11-1; d_gene: -; abundance: once; len: 14; j_gene: TRBJ2-2; CDR3aa: CASRLATNTGELFF; CDR3nt: TGTGCCTCCCGCCTAGCGACGAACACCGGGGAGCTGTTTTTT
v_gene: TRBV10-3; d_gene: TRBD1; abundance: -; len: 13; j_gene: TRBJ1-4; CDR3aa: CAISDRGLEKLFF; CDR3nt: TGTGCCATCAGTGACAGGGGGCTCGAAAAACTGTTTTTT
v_gene: TRBV2; d_gene: -; abundance: -; len: 15; j_gene: TRBJ1-6; CDR3aa: CASSESRDGNSPLHF; CDR3nt: TGTGCCAGCAGTGAATCTAGGGACGGTAATTCACCCCTCCACTTT
v_gene: TRBV28; d_gene: TRBD1; abundance: -; len: 14; j_gene: TRBJ2-2; CDR3aa: CASYRGRYTGELFF; CDR3nt: TGTGCCAGCTACAGGGGTCGATACACCGGGGAGCTGTTTTTT
v_gene: TRBV6-5; d_gene: -; abundance: -; len: 13; j_gene: TRBJ2-1; CDR3aa: CAIRHSDYNEQFF; CDR3nt: TGTGCCATCCGACACTCAGATTACAATGAGCAGTTCTTC